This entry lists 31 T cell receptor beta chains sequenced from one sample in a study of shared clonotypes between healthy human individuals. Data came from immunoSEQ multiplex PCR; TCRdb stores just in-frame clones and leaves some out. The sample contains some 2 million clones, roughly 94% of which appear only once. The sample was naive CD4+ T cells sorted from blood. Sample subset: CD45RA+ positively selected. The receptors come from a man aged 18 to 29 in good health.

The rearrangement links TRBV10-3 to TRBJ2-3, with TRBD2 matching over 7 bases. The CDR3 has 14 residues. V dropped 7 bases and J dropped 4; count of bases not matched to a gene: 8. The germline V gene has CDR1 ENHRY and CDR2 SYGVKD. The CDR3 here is CAITYGGYADTQYF. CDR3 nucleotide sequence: TGTGCCATCACCTACGGGGGGTATGCAGATACGCAGTATTTT.

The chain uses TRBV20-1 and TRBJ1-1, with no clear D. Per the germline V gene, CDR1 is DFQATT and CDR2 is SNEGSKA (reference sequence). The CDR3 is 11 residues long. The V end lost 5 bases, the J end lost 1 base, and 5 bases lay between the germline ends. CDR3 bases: TGCAGTGCTCTACAGAACACTGAAGCTTTCTTT. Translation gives CSALQNTEAFF.

DNA for the CDR3: TGTGCCAGCAGCTTAAGAGCGAAGCGGGGCGGTAGCTCCTACAATGAGCAGTTCTTC. As protein: CASSLRAKRGGSSYNEQFF. The rearrangement joins TRBV11-2 to TRBJ2-1, with 7 bases that match TRBD2. V lost 2 bases to trimming and J lost 0 bases; unmatched junction nucleotides: 13. The V gene's germline CDR1 is SGHAT and CDR2 FQNNGV. The CDR3 is made up of 19 amino acids.

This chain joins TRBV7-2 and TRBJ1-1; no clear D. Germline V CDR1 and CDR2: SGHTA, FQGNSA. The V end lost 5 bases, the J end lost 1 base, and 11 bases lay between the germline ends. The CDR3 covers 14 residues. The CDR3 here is CASSPFMGNTEAFF. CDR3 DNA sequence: TGTGCCAGCAGCCCATTCATGGGGAACACTGAAGCTTTCTTT.

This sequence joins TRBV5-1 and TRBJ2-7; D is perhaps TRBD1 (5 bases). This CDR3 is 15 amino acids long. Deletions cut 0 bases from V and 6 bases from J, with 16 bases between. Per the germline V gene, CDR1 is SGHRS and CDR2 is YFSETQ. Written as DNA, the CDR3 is TGCGCCAGCAGCTTGGTCGCAGGGTTAGATAGCGAGCAGTACTTC. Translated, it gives CASSLVAGLDSEQYF.

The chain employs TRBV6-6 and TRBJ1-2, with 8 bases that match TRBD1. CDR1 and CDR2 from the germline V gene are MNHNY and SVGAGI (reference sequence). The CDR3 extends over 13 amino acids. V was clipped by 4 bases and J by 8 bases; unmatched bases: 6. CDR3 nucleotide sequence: TGTGCCAGCAGTTCTATGGACAGGGTAGGCTACACCTTC. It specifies CASSSMDRVGYTF.

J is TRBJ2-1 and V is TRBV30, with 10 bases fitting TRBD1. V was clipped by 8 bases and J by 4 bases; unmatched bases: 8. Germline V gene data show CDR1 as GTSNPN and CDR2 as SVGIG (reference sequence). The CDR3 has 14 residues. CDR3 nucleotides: TGTGCCGCAAGAGGGACAGGGGTTTACAATGAGCAGTTCTTC. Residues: CAARGTGVYNEQFF.

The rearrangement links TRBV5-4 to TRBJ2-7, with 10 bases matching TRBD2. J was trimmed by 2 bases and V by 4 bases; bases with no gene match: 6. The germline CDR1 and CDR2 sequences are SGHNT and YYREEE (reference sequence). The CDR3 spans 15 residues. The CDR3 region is CASSPSGGEPYEQYF. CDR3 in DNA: TGTGCCAGCAGCCCCAGCGGGGGGGAACCCTACGAGCAGTACTTC.

The CDR3 loop reads CASSEVGGYGTEAFF. CDR3 in DNA: TGCGCCAGCAGTGAGGTTGGGGGTTATGGCACTGAAGCTTTCTTT. The chain links TRBV10-2 to TRBJ1-1; possibly TRBD1 for D (5 bases). In germline, CDR1 is WSHSY, CDR2 SAAADI. Trimming pared 2 bases from V and 4 bases from J, leaving 14 bases between. CDR3 length equals 15 residues.

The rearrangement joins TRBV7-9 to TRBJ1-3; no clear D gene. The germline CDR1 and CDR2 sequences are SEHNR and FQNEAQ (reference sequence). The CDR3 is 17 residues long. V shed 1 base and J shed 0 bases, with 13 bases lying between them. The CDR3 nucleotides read TGTGCCAGCAGCTTAGTGGTCAGCGGACGCTCTGGAAACACCATATATTTT. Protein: CASSLVVSGRSGNTIYF.

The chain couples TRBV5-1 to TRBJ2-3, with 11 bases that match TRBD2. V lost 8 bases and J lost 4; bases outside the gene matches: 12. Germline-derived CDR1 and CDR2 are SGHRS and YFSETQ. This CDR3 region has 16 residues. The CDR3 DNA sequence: TGCGCCAGTACTAGCGGGGGCCTACCTAGCCCAGATACGCAGTATTTT. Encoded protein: CASTSGGLPSPDTQYF.

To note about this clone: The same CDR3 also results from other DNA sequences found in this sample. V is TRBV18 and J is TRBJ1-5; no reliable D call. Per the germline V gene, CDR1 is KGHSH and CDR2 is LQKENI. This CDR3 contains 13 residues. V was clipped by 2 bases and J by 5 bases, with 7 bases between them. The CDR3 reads CASSPGSDQPQHF. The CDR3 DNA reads TGTGCCAGCTCACCAGGGTCAGATCAGCCCCAGCATTTT. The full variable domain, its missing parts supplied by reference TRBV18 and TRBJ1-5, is NAGVMQNPRHLVRRRGQEARLRCSPMKGHSHVYWYRQLPEEGLKFMVYLQKENIIDESGMPKERFSAEFPKEGPSILRIQQVVRGDSAAYFCASSPGSDQPQHFGDGTRLSIL.

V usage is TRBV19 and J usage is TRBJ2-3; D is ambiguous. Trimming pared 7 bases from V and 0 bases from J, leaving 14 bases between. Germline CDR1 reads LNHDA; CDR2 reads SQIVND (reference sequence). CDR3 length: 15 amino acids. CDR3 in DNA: TGTGCCAGTATCGGGCCACGGGTGAGCACAGATACGCAGTATTTT. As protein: CASIGPRVSTDTQYF.

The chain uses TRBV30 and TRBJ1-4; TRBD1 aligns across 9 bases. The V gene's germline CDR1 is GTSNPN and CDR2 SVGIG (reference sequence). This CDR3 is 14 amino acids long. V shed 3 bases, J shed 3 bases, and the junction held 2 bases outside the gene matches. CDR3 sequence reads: CAWSGTGSNEKLFF. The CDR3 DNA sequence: TGTGCCTGGAGCGGGACAGGGTCTAATGAAAAACTGTTTTTT. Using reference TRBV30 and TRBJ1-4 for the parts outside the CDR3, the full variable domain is SQTIHQWPATLVQPVGSPLSLECTVEGTSNPNLYWYRQAAGRGLQLLFYSVGIGQISSEVPQNLSASRPQDRQFILSSKKLLLSDSGFYLCAWSGTGSNEKLFFGSGTQLSVL.

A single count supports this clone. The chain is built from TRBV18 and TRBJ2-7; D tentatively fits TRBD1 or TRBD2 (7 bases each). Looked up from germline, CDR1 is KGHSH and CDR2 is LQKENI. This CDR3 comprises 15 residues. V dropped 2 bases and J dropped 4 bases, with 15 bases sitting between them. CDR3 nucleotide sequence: TGTGCCAGCTCACCAATGCGACAGGGAGGGTACGAGCAGTACTTC. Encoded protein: CASSPMRQGGYEQYF.

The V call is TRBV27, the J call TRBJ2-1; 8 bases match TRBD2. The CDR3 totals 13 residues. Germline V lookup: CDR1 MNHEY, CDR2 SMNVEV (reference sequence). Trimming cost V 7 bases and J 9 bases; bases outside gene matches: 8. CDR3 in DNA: TGTGCCAGCAACCGGGGGGGCCAGGGTGAGCAGTTCTTC. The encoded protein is CASNRGGQGEQFF.

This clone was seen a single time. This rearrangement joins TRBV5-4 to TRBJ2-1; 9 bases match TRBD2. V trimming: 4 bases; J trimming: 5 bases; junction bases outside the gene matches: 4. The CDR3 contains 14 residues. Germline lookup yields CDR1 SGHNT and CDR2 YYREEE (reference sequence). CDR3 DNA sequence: TGTGCCAGCAGCCCGAGGACTAGCGACAATGAGCAGTTCTTC. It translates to CASSPRTSDNEQFF.

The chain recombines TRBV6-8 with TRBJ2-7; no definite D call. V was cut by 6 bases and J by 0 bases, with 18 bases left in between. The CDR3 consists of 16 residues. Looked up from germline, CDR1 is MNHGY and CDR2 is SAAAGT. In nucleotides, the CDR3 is TGTGCCAGCAGCCACACCCGCAGCGAGACCTCCTACGAGCAGTACTTC. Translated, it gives CASSHTRSETSYEQYF.

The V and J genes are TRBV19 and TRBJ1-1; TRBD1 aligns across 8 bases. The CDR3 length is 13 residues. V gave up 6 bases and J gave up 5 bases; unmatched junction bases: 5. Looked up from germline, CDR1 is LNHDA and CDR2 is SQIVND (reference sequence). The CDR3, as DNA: TGTGCCAGTAGGGCGGACAGGGAAACTGAAGCTTTCTTT. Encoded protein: CASRADRETEAFF.

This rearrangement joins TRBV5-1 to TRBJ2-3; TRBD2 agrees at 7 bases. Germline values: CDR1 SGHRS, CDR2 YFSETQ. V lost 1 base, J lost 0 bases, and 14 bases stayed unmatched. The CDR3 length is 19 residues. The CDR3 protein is CASSLSPSTGGRSTDTQYF. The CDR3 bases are TGCGCCAGCAGCTTGTCCCCTTCCACGGGGGGACGGAGCACAGATACGCAGTATTTT.

CDR3 nucleotide sequence: TGTGCCAGCAGTTACGGGGACAGGGGGGACATTCAGTACTTC. It codes for CASSYGDRGDIQYF. This chain uses TRBV6-6 with TRBJ2-4; 11 bases are a match to TRBD1. In germline, CDR1 is MNHNY, CDR2 SVGAGI (reference sequence). Trimming at V came to 2 bases and at J to 8 bases, leaving 2 bases not matched to a gene. The CDR3 spans 14 residues.

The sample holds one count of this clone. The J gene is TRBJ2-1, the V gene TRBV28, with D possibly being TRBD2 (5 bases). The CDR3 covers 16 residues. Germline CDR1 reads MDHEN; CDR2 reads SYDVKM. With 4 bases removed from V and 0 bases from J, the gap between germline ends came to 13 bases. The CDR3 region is CASSWASGNSYNEQFF. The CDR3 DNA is TGTGCCAGCAGTTGGGCATCGGGGAACTCCTACAATGAGCAGTTCTTC.

CDR3 in DNA: TGTGCCAGTAGTAAGCGCCAAAACCAAGAGACCCAGTACTTC. Amino acid sequence: CASSKRQNQETQYF. The V gene is TRBV19, the J gene TRBJ2-5; unclear D gene. V lost 4 bases, J lost 0 bases, and 9 bases lay in between. Germline loops: CDR1 LNHDA, CDR2 SQIVND (reference sequence). The CDR3 has 14 residues.

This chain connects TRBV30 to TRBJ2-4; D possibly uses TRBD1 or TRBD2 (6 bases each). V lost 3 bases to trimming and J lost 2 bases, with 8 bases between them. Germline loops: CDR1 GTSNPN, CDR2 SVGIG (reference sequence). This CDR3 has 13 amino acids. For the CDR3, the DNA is TGTGCCTGGAGAGGGGGGACCAAAAACATTCAGTACTTC. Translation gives CAWRGGTKNIQYF.

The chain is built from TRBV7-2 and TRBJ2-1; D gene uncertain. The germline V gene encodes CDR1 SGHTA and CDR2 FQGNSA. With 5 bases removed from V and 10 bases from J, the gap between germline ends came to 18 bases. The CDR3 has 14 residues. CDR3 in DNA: TGTGCCAGCAGCCCCCGTTGGACCCAAGGGGAGCAGTTCTTC. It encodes CASSPRWTQGEQFF. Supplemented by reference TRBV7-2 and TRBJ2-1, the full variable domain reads GAGVSQSPSNKVTEKGKDVELRCDPISGHTALYWYRQSLGQGLEFLIYFQGNSAPDKSGLPSDRFSAERTGGSVSTLTIQRTQQEDSAVYLCASSPRWTQGEQFFGPGTRLTVL.

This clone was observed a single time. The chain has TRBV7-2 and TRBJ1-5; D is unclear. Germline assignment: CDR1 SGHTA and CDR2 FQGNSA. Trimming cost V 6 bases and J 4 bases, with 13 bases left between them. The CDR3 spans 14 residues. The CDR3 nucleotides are TGTGCCAGCAGTCCGTTTTCGGTGAATCAGCCCCAGCATTTT. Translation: CASSPFSVNQPQHF. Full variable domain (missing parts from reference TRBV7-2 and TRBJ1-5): GAGVSQSPSNKVTEKGKDVELRCDPISGHTALYWYRQSLGQGLEFLIYFQGNSAPDKSGLPSDRFSAERTGGSVSTLTIQRTQQEDSAVYLCASSPFSVNQPQHFGDGTRLSIL.

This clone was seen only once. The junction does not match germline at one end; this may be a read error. The DNA of the CDR3 is TGCGCCAGCCGTGAGGATTGGCTTGGGAGCTACGGCTACACCTTC. Protein: CASREDWLGSYGYTF. The chain combines TRBV10-1 with TRBJ1-2, with no clear D. The length of the CDR3 is 15 residues. CDR1 is WNHNN, CDR2 SYGVQD, per germline (reference sequence).

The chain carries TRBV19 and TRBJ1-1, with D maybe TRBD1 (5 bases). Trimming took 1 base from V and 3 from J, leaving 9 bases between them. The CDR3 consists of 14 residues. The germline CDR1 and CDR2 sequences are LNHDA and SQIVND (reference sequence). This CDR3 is CASSIADRDTEAFF. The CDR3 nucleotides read TGTGCCAGTAGTATAGCAGACAGAGACACTGAAGCTTTCTTT. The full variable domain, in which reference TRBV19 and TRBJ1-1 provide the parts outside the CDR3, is DGGITQSPKYLFRKEGQNVTLSCEQNLNHDAMYWYRQDPGQGLRLIYYSQIVNDFQKGDIAEGYSVSREKKESFPLTVTSAQKNPTAFYLCASSIADRDTEAFFGQGTRLTVV.

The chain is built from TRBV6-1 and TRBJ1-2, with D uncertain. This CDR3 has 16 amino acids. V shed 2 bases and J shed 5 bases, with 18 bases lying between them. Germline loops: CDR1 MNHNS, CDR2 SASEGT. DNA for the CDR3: TGTGCCAGCAGTGAACGACAACATTGGAAATCTTATGGCTACACCTTC. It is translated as CASSERQHWKSYGYTF.

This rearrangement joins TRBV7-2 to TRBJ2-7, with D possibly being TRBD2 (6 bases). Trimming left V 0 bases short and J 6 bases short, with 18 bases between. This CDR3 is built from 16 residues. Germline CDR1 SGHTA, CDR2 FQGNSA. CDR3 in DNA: TGTGCCAGCAGCTTAGCCGGAGGGCTAACATCTCCCGAGCAGTACTTC. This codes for CASSLAGGLTSPEQYF.

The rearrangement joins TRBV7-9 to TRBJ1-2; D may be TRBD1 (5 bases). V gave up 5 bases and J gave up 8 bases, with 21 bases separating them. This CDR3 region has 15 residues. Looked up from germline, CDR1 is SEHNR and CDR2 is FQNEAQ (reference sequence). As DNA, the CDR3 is TGTGCCAGCAGCGGCAAGGGACTGTTAGTAGGCGGCTACACCTTC. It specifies CASSGKGLLVGGYTF.